This T cell receptor beta chain was observed in a study of T cells in Graves' hyperthyroidism and ophthalmopathy. Patients were aged 18 to 65, had disease duration under 2 months, and had newly diagnosed hyperthyroidism. The study based diagnoses on clinical symptoms, serum thyroxine and TRAb, thyroid ultrasound and orbital computed tomography. Fresh 10 ml peripheral blood yielded PBMCs. The CDR3 consists of 14 residues. The V end was cut by 3 bases, the J end by 0 bases, with 12 bases between. Germline V gene sequence: CDR1 DFQATT, CDR2 SNEGSKA (reference sequence). RNA transcripts provided the source from which TCR beta CDR3 regions were amplified. The primer set for the first-round RT-PCR of the TCR CDR3 was HTBI. MiXCR, run by TCRdb on the multiplex PCR reads, gives a single entry per CDR3 protein. The sample gives about 840,000 distinct CDR3 sequences, approximately 40% of which show up once; more than 7% is in the top ten.

The chain couples TRBV20-1 to TRBJ2-7; D possibly matches TRBD1 or TRBD2 (5 bases each). This receptor was identified in a man younger than 35 with Graves' hyperthyroidism. Sequenced material: blood. CDR3 bases: TGCAGTGCTAGGGCTGGGGACCTCTCCTACGAGCAGTACTTC. It specifies CSARAGDLSYEQYF.